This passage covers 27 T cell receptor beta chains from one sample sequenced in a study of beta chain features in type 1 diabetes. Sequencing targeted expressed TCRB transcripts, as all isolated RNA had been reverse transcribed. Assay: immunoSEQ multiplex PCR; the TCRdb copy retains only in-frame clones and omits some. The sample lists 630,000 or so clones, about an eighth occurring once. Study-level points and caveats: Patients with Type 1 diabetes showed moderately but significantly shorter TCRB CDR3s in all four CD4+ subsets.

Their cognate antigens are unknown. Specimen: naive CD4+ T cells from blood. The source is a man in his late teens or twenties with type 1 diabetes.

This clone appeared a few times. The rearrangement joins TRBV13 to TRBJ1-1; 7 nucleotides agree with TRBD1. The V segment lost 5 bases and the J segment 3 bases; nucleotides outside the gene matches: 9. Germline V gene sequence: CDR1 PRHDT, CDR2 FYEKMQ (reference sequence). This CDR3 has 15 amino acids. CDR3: CASSRSTGWDTEAFF. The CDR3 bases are TGTGCCAGCAGCAGATCGACAGGGTGGGACACTGAAGCTTTCTTT.

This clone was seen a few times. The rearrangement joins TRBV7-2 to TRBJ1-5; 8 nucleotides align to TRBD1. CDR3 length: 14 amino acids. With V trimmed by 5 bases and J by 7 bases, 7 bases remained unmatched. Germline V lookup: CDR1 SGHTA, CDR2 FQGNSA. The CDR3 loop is CASSTGQGSQPQHF. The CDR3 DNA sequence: TGTGCCAGCAGCACCGGACAGGGCTCGCAGCCCCAGCATTTT.

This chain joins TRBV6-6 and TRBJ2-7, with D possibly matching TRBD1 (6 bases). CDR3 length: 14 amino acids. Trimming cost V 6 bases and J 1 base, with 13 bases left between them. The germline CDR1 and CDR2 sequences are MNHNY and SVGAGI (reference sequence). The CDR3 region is CASSQRDISYEQYF. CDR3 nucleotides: TGTGCCAGCAGCCAAAGGGACATTTCCTACGAGCAGTACTTC.

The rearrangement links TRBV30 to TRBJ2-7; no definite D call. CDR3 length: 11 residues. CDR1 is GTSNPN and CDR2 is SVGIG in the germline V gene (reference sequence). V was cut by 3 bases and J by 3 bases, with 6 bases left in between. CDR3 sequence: CAWRSYYEQYF. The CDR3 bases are TGTGCCTGGAGGTCATACTACGAGCAGTACTTC.

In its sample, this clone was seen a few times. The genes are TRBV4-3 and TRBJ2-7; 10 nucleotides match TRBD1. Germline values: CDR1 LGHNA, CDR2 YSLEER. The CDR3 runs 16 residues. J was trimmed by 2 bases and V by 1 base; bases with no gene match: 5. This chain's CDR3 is CASSQGPGTGAYEQYF. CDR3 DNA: TGCGCCAGCAGCCAAGGCCCCGGGACAGGGGCCTACGAGCAGTACTTC.

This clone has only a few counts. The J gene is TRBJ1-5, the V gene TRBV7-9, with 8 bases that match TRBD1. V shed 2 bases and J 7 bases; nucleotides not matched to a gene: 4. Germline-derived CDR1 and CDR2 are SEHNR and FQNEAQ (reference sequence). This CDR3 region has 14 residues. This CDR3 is CASSLTGGQQPQHF. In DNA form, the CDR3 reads TGTGCCAGCAGCTTAACAGGGGGTCAGCAGCCCCAGCATTTT.

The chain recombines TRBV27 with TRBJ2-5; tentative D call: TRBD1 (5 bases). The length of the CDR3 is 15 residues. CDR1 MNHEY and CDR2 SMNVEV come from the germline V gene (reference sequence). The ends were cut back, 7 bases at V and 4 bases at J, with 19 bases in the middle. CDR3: CASMQQAELGETQYF. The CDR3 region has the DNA TGTGCCAGCATGCAACAGGCCGAACTTGGAGAGACCCAGTACTTC.

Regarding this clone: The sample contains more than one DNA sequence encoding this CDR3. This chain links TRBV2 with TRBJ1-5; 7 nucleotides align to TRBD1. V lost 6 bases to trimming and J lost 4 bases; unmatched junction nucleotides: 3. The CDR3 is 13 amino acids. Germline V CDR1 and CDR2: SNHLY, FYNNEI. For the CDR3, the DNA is TGTGCCAGCAGCCGGGACAGTAATCAGCCCCAGCATTTT. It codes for CASSRDSNQPQHF.

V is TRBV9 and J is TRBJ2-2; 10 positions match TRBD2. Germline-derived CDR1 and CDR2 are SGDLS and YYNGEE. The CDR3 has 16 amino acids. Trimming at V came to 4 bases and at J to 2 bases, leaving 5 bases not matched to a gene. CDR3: CASSLSGRGNTGELFF. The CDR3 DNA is TGTGCCAGCAGCCTAAGCGGGAGGGGCAACACCGGGGAGCTGTTTTTT.

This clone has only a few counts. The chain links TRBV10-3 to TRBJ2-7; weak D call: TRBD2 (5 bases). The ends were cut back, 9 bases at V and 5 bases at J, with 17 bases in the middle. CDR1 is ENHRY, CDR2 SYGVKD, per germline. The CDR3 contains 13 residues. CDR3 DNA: TGTGCCATTCGGGAAGTCCTGATTGACGAGCAGTACTTC. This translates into CAIREVLIDEQYF.

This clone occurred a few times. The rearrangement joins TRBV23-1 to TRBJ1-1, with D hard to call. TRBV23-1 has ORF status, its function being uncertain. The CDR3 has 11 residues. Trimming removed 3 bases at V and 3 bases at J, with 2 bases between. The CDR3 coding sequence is TGCGCCAGCAGTCAGGACACTGAAGCTTTCTTT. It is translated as CASSQDTEAFF.

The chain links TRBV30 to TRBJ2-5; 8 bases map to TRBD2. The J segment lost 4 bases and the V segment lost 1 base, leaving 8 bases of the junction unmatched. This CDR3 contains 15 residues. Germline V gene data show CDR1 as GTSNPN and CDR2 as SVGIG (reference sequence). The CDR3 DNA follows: TGTGCCTGGAGTGGAGGCGGGGGGTTCGGAGAGACCCAGTACTTC. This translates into CAWSGGGGFGETQYF.

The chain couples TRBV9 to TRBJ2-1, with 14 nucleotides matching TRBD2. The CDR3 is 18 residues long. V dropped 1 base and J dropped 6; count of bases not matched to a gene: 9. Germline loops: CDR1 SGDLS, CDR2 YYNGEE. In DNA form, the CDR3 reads TGTGCCAGCAGCGTATCCGGGACTAGCGGGAGTATAGGCAATGAGCAGTTCTTC. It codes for CASSVSGTSGSIGNEQFF.

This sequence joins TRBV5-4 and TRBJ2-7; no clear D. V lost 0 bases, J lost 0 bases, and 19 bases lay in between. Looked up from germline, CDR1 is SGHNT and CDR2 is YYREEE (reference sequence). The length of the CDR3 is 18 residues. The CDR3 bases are TGTGCCAGCAGCTTGGCCGGGCAGCCATTTTTACTCTCCTACGAGCAGTACTTC. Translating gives CASSLAGQPFLLSYEQYF.

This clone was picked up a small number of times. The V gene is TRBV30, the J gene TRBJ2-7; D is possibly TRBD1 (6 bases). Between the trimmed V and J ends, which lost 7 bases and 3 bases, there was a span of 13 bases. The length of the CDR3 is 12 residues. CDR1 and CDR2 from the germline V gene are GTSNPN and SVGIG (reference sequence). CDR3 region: CASNTGNYEQYF. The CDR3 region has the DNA TGTGCCTCGAATACAGGGAACTACGAGCAGTACTTC. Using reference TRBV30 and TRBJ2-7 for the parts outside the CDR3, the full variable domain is SQTIHQWPATLVQPVGSPLSLECTVEGTSNPNLYWYRQAAGRGLQLLFYSVGIGQISSEVPQNLSASRPQDRQFILSSKKLLLSDSGFYLCASNTGNYEQYFGPGTRLTVT.

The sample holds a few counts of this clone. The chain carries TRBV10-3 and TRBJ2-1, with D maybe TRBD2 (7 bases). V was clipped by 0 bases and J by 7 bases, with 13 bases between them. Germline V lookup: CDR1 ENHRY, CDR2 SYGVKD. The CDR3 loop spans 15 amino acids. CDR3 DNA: TGTGCCATCAGTGAGTCGGGGGGGGGCCCGAATGAGCAGTTCTTC. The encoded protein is CAISESGGGPNEQFF.

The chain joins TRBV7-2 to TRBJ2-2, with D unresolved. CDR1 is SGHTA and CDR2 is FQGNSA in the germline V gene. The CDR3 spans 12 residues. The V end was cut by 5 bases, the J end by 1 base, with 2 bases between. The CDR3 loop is CASSENTGELFF. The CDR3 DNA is TGTGCCAGCAGCGAGAACACCGGGGAGCTGTTTTTT.

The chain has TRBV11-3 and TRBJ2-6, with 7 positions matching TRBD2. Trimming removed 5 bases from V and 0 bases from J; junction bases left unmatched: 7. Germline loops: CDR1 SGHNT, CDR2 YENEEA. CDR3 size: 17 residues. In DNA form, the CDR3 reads TGTGCCAGCAGCCCCCCGGGGGGTAGCTCTGGGGCCAACGTCCTGACTTTC. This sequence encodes CASSPPGGSSGANVLTF.

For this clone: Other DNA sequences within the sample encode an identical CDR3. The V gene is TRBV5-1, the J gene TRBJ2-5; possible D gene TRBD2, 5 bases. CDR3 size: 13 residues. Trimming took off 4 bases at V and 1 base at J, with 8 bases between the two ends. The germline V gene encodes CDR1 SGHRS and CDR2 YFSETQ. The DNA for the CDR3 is TGCGCCAGCAGCGGACTCTCCCAAGAGACCCAGTACTTC. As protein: CASSGLSQETQYF.

The CDR3 DNA follows: TGCGCCAGCAGCTTGGAGGGTATGTACGAGCAGTACTTC. Residues: CASSLEGMYEQYF. V is TRBV5-1 and J is TRBJ2-7; the D is unclear. This CDR3 is 13 amino acids long. The V end was cut by 0 bases, the J end by 4 bases, with 8 bases between. Germline assignment: CDR1 SGHRS and CDR2 YFSETQ.

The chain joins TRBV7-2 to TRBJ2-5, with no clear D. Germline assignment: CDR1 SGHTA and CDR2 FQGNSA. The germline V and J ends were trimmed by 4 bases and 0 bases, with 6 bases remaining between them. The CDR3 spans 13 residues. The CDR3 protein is CASSWLDQETQYF. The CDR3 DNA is TGTGCCAGCAGCTGGCTGGACCAAGAGACCCAGTACTTC.

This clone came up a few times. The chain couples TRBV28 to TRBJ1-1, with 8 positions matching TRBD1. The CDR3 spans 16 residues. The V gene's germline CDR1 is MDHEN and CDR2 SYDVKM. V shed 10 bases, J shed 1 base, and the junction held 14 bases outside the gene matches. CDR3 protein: CATNPVGTGQNTEAFF. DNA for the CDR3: TGTGCCACCAACCCTGTCGGGACAGGTCAGAACACTGAAGCTTTCTTT.

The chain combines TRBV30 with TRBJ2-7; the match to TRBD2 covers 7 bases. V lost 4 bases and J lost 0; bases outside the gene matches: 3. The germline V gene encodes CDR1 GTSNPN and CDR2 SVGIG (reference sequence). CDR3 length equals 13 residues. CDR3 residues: CAWTTSRSYEQYF. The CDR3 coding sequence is TGTGCCTGGACGACTAGCCGCTCCTACGAGCAGTACTTC.

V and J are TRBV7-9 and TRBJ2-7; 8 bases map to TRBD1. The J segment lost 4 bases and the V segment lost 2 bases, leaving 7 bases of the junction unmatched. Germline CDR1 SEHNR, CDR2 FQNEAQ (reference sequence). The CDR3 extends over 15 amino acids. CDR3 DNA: TGTGCCAGCAGCTTAAGTCGGACAGGGAATTACGAGCAGTACTTC. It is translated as CASSLSRTGNYEQYF.

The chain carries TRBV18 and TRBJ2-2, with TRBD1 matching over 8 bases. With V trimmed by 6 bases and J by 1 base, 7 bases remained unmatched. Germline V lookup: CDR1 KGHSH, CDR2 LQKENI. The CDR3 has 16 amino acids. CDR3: CASSNFGTGNTGELFF. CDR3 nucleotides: TGTGCCAGCTCTAACTTCGGGACAGGGAACACCGGGGAGCTGTTTTTT.

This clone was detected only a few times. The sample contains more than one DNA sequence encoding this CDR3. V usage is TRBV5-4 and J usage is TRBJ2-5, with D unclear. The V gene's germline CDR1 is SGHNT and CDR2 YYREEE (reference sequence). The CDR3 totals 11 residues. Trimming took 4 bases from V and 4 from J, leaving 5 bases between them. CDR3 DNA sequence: TGTGCCAGCAGCCCGGGAGAGACCCAGTACTTC. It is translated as CASSPGETQYF.

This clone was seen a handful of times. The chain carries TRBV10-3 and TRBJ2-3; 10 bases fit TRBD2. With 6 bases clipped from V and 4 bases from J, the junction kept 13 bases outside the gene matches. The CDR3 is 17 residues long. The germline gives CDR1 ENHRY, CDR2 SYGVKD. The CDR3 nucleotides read TGTGCCATCAGAGATGGGCGAGATAGCGGGGGGCCAGATACGCAGTATTTT. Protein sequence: CAIRDGRDSGGPDTQYF.